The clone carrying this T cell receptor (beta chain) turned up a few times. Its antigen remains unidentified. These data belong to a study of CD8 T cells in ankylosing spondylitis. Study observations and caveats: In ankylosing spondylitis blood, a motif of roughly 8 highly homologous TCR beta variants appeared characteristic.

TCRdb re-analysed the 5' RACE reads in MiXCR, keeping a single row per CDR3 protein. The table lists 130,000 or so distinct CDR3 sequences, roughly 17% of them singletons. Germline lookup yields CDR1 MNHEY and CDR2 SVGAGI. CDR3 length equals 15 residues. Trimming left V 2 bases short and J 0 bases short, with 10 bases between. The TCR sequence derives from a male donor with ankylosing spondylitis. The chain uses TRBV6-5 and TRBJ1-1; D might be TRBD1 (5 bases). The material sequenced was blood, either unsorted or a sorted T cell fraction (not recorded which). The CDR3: CASSYGGGVNTEAFF. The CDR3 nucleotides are TGTGCCAGCAGTTACGGGGGGGGAGTGAACACTGAAGCTTTCTTT.